Reported below is one T cell receptor beta chain. Its antigen is not known. The source of the sample is a study of cytomegalovirus exposure and HLA in healthy donors. Study-wide points: An apparent linkage of common viral pathogens to several of the most significant clusters emerged in a later analysis. In a later analysis, a genetic analysis reported fewer productive-TCR N-insertions in an Asian-associated ancestry cluster than the cohort average.

PCR involved 60 Vbeta and 13 Jbeta primers. Measured with immunoSEQ multiplex PCR; TCRdb has only the in-frame clones, and not every one. The sample has about 110,000 clones, under 85% seen once. This CDR3 has 16 residues. Germline CDR1 is LGHNA and CDR2 is YSLEER. With V trimmed by 3 bases and J by 0 bases, 8 bases remained unmatched. The sample comprised PBMCs. This chain connects TRBV4-3 to TRBJ2-7; TRBD2 matches at 7 bases. The origin of this receptor is a man younger than 35 in good health and CMV-seronegative. The CDR3 reads CASSQVAGGGSYEQYF. DNA of the CDR3: TGCGCCAGCAGCCAGGTCGCGGGCGGGGGCTCCTACGAGCAGTACTTC.